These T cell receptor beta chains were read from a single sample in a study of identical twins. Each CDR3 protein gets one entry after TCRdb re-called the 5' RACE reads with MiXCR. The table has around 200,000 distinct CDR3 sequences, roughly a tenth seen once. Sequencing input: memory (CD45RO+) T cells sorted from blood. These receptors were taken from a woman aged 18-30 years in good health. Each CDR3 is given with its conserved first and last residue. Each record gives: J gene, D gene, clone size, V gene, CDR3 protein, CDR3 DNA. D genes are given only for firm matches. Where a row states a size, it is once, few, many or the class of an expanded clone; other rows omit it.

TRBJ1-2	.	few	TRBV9	CASSAEGRGLYGYTF	TGTGCCAGCAGCGCCGAAGGCCGGGGACTCTATGGCTACACCTTC
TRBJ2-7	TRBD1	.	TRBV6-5	CASSSTDRVEQYF	TGTGCCAGCAGTTCGACTGACAGGGTCGAGCAGTACTTC
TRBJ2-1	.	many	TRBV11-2	CASSLTGPYNEQFF	TGTGCCAGCAGCCTAACAGGGCCCTACAATGAGCAGTTCTTC
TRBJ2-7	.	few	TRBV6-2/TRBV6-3	CASEGFSYEQYF	TGTGCCAGCGAGGGATTCTCCTACGAGCAGTACTTC
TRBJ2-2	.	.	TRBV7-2	CASSTMTRAGELFF	TGTGCCAGCAGCACTATGACGCGTGCCGGGGAGCTGTTTTTT
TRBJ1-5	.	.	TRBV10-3	CAISALAANQPQHF	TGTGCCATCAGTGCTCTGGCAGCTAATCAGCCCCAGCATTTT
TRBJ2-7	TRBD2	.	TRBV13	CASSSEREHDEQYF	TGTGCCAGCAGCTCCGAGCGGGAGCACGACGAGCAGTACTTC
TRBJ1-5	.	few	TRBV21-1	CAPGMPQHF	TGCGCCCCGGGAATGCCCCAGCATTTT
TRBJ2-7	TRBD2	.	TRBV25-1	CASSEFGRGALFPEQYF	TGTGCCAGCAGTGAATTTGGGAGGGGCGCCCTGTTTCCCGAGCAGTACTTC
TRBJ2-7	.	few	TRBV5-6	CASSPQGIVEQYF	TGTGCCAGCAGCCCCCAGGGGATCGTCGAGCAGTACTTC
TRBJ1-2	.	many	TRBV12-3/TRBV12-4	CASSFQAYGYTF	TGTGCCAGCAGTTTTCAAGCCTATGGCTACACCTTC
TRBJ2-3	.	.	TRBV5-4	CASSFNEEGSNTQYF	TGTGCCAGCAGCTTTAATGAGGAGGGGAGCAATACGCAGTATTTT
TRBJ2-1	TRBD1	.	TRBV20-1	CSALTGGDYNEQFF	TGCAGTGCCTTAACAGGGGGCGATTACAATGAGCAGTTCTTC
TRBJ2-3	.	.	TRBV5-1	CASRGPFTDTQYF	TGCGCCAGCAGGGGGCCCTTCACAGATACGCAGTATTTT
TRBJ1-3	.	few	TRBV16	CASSQIAGRGNTIYF	TGTGCCAGCAGCCAAATCGCGGGCAGAGGAAACACCATATATTTT
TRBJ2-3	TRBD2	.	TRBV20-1	CSASLAGVAQYF	TGCAGTGCTAGTCTAGCGGGAGTTGCGCAGTATTTT
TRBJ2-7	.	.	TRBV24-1	CATSDLHRHYEQYF	TGTGCCACCAGTGATTTGCATAGGCACTACGAGCAGTACTTC
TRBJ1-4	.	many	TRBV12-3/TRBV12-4	CASSLVAEKLFF	TGTGCCAGCAGTTTAGTCGCTGAAAAACTGTTTTTT
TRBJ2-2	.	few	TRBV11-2	CASSLFGPGELFF	TGTGCCAGCAGCCTATTCGGCCCCGGGGAGCTGTTTTTT
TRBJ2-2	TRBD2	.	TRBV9	CASSALAGGAGELFF	TGTGCCAGCAGCGCTCTAGCGGGGGGGGCCGGGGAGCTGTTTTTT
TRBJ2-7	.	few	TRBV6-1	CASSGRRWDANYEQYF	TGTGCCAGCAGTGGCCGCCGATGGGATGCCAATTACGAGCAGTACTTC
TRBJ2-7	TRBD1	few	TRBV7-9	CASSLSGQNAHEQYF	TGTGCCAGCAGCTTATCGGGACAGAACGCGCACGAGCAGTACTTC
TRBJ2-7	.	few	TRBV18	CASSPSSWAYEQYF	TGTGCCAGCTCACCAAGTAGTTGGGCATACGAGCAGTACTTC
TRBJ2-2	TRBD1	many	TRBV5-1	CASSTGPGQGDTGELFF	TGCGCCAGCAGCACAGGACCGGGACAGGGAGACACCGGGGAGCTGTTTTTT
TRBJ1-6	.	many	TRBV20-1	CSARAGTAIGSPLHF	TGCAGTGCTAGGGCAGGGACTGCCATCGGGTCACCCCTCCACTTT
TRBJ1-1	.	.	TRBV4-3	CASSRRVSTEAFF	TGCGCCAGCAGCCGCAGGGTCAGCACTGAAGCTTTCTTT
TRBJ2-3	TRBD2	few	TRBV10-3	CAIRLAGGISTDTQYF	TGTGCCATCAGGCTAGCGGGGGGAATAAGCACAGATACGCAGTATTTT
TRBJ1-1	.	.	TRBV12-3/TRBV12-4	CASSPIQGNTEAFF	TGTGCCAGCAGTCCGATACAGGGTAACACTGAAGCTTTCTTT
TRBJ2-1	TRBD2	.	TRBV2	CASRATSFNEQFF	TGTGCCAGCAGGGCGACTAGCTTCAATGAGCAGTTCTTC
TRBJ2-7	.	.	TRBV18	CASSPSFTGDEQYF	TGTGCCAGCTCACCGTCGTTTACAGGCGACGAGCAGTACTTC
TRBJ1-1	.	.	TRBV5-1	CASSLRTGLYTEAFF	TGCGCCAGCAGCTTACGGACGGGCTTATACACTGAAGCTTTCTTT
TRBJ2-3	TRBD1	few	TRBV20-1	CSAGGQTQYF	TGCAGTGCAGGGGGACAGACGCAGTATTTT
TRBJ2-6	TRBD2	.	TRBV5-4	CASSLWETWGGSGANVLTF	TGTGCCAGCAGCTTGTGGGAGACGTGGGGGGGAAGCGGGGCCAACGTCCTGACTTTC
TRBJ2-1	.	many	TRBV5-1	CASSSNTGLKGEQFF	TGCGCCAGCAGCTCGAACACAGGGTTGAAGGGTGAGCAGTTCTTC
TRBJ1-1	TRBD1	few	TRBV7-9	CASSLDRGAFF	TGTGCCAGCAGTTTGGACAGGGGAGCTTTCTTT
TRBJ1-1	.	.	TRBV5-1	CASRIGENTEAFF	TGCGCCAGCAGGATCGGAGAGAACACTGAAGCTTTCTTT
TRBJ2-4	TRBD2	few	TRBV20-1	CSAMGGVGAKNIQYF	TGCAGTGCCATGGGGGGGGTTGGGGCCAAAAACATTCAGTACTTC
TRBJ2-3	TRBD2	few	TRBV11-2	CASRPPGLAGGFGDTQYF	TGTGCCAGCAGACCTCCGGGACTAGCGGGGGGGTTTGGAGATACGCAGTATTTT
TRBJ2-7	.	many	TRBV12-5	CASGLEGTAEQYF	TGTGCTAGTGGTTTGGAGGGAACAGCCGAGCAGTACTTC
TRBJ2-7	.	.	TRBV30	CAWSRDLAYEQYF	TGTGCCTGGAGTCGTGACTTGGCCTACGAGCAGTACTTC
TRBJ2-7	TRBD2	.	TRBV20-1	CSAGAGRTHYEQYF	TGCAGTGCGGGAGCGGGACGGACCCACTACGAGCAGTACTTC
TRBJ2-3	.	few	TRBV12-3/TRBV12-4	CASKYGGSTDTQYF	TGTGCCAGCAAATATGGGGGAAGCACAGATACGCAGTATTTT
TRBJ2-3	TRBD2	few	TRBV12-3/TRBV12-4	CASSWTSGRAGTDTQYF	TGTGCCAGCAGTTGGACTAGCGGGAGAGCTGGCACAGATACGCAGTATTTT
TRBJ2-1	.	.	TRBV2	CASRGVGSYNEQFF	TGTGCCAGCAGGGGGGTTGGGTCCTACAATGAGCAGTTCTTC
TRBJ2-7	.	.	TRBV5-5	CAMGFGPVCEQYF	TGTGCCATGGGCTTCGGGCCGGTCTGCGAGCAGTACTTC
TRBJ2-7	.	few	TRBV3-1	CASSQEGPGGRKYEQYF	TGTGCCAGCAGCCAAGAGGGGCCGGGCGGCCGGAAATACGAGCAGTACTTC
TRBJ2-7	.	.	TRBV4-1	CASSQEWPASYEQYF	TGCGCCAGCAGCCAAGAGTGGCCTGCTTCCTACGAGCAGTACTTC
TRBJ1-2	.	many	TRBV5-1	CASSLEEFYGYTF	TGCGCCAGCAGCTTGGAGGAGTTCTATGGCTACACCTTC
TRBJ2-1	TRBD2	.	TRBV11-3	CAGSLDLERGGYNEQFF	TGTGCCGGCAGCTTAGATCTTGAGCGGGGGGGCTACAATGAGCAGTTCTTC
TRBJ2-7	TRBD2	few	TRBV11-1	CASSFAPGSGRAGHTYEQYF	TGTGCCAGCAGCTTTGCCCCCGGGAGCGGGAGGGCCGGTCACACCTACGAGCAGTACTTC
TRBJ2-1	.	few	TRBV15	CATSLAPSSYNEQFF	TGTGCCACCAGCCTAGCGCCTAGCTCCTACAATGAGCAGTTCTTC
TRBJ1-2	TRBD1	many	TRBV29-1	CSAAPGTGVLYGYTF	TGCAGCGCAGCCCCCGGGACAGGGGTCCTCTATGGCTACACCTTC
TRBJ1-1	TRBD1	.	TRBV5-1	CASSKGTGNQNTEAFF	TGCGCCAGCAGCAAAGGGACAGGGAACCAGAACACTGAAGCTTTCTTT
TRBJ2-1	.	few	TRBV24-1	CATSDFGGNEQFF	TGTGCCACCAGTGATTTCGGGGGCAATGAGCAGTTCTTC
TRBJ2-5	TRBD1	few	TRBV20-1	CSARIGTVETQYF	TGCAGTGCTAGAATCGGGACAGTAGAGACCCAGTACTTC